Each of the 10 T cell receptor beta chains below was sequenced from the same sample in a study of vaccination effects on CD4 cells after COVID-19. Sequencing was preceded by expansion of antigen-specific CD4+ T cells with viral peptide pools in the ViraFEST assay. Subsequent to ten to eleven days of culture, CD4+ T cells were isolated. Two doses of either BNT162b2 or mRNA-1273 were given to each participant. The table came from immunoSEQ multiplex PCR; TCRdb's copy has only in-frame clones and leaves some out. Counted here are more than 50,000 clones, roughly 80% occurring once; the ten biggest clones make up 0.95%. Which antigens these TCRs recognize remains unknown. Sequencing was performed on CD4+ T cells from PBMCs cultured with HCoV-OC43 spike peptides, taken after COVID-19 vaccination. This sample's subset: HCoV-OC43 spike overlapping peptide pool stimulation. Receptors originate from a human donor who received a COVID-19 vaccine.

The rearrangement uses TRBV6-4 and TRBJ2-2, with 11 bases matching TRBD2. The V gene end was trimmed by 4 bases and the J gene end by 1 base; junction bases not matched to a gene: 5. The germline V gene encodes CDR1 MRHNA and CDR2 SNTAGT. CDR3 length equals 17 residues. CDR3 coding DNA: TGTGCCAGCAGTGCGATAGCGGGGGGGATGAACACCGGGGAGCTGTTTTTT. This codes for CASSAIAGGMNTGELFF.

The CDR3 sequence is CASSIDLRLAGGQDTGELFF. The CDR3 region has the DNA TGTGCCAGTAGTATAGATCTCAGACTAGCGGGGGGCCAAGACACCGGGGAGCTGTTTTTT. V gene TRBV19 combines with J gene TRBJ2-2, with 13 bases lining up with TRBD2. The CDR3 totals 20 residues. J was trimmed by 3 bases and V by 0 bases; bases with no gene match: 10. Germline loops: CDR1 LNHDA, CDR2 SQIVND (reference sequence).

The chain carries TRBV7-3 and TRBJ2-3, with TRBD1 identical over 8 bases. The J segment lost 5 bases and the V segment lost 4 bases, leaving 5 bases of the junction unmatched. The CDR3 is made up of 14 amino acids. Germline V gene sequence: CDR1 SGHTA, CDR2 FQGTGA. CDR3 DNA: TGTGCCAGCAGCTCAGCAGGGGGCGTAGATACGCAGTATTTT. It specifies CASSSAGGVDTQYF. The full variable domain, its missing parts supplied by reference TRBV7-3 and TRBJ2-3, is GAGVSQTPSNKVTEKGKYVELRCDPISGHTALYWYRQSLGQGPEFLIYFQGTGAADDSGLPNDRFFAVRPEGSVSTLKIQRTERGDSAVYLCASSSAGGVDTQYFGPGTRLTVL.

This clone was counted a few times. The V and J genes are TRBV12-3 or TRBV12-4 and TRBJ1-6; D may be TRBD1 (5 bases). This CDR3 spans 11 amino acids. Trimming took off 1 base at V and 16 bases at J, with 8 bases between the two ends. CDR3: CASSLGTGLHF. As DNA, the CDR3 is TGTGCCAGCAGTTTAGGCACAGGACTCCACTTT.

The chain has TRBV19 and TRBJ1-1; 12 bases are a match to TRBD1. The CDR3 spans 17 residues. Per the germline V gene, CDR1 is LNHDA and CDR2 is SQIVND (reference sequence). The V segment lost 3 bases and the J segment 4 bases; nucleotides outside the gene matches: 9. The CDR3 DNA follows: TGTGCCAGTAGTATCGGGCGGGGACAGGGGGCGTCCACTGAAGCTTTCTTT. Encoded protein: CASSIGRGQGASTEAFF.

The genes are TRBV18 and TRBJ2-7; 7 bases agree with TRBD2. Trimming cost V 5 bases and J 2 bases; bases outside gene matches: 3. This CDR3 contains 13 residues. CDR1 KGHSH and CDR2 LQKENI come from the germline V gene. The DNA for the CDR3 is TGTGCCAGCTCAGCCGGGACTACCTACGAGCAGTACGTC. It codes for CASSAGTTYEQYV.

This clone has a handful of counts. The chain has TRBV7-9 and TRBJ2-2; TRBD2 is a possible D gene (6 bases). Trimming took 5 bases from V and 0 from J, leaving 10 bases between them. Germline-derived CDR1 and CDR2 are SEHNR and FQNEAQ (reference sequence). The CDR3 is 15 amino acids. CDR3 residues: CASSIGSPNTGELFF. The CDR3 DNA sequence: TGTGCCAGCAGCATCGGGAGCCCGAACACCGGGGAGCTGTTTTTT.

The CDR3 nucleotides read TGTGCCAGCAGCATTTCTTTCCCTCTAGCGACTACCTACGAGCAGTACGTC. This gives the protein CASSISFPLATTYEQYV. This rearrangement joins TRBV6-2 or TRBV6-3 to TRBJ2-7; maybe TRBD2 (6 bases). The CDR3 consists of 17 residues. The germline V gene encodes CDR1 MNHEY and CDR2 SVGEGT. V was clipped by 6 bases and J by 2 bases, with 23 bases between them.

The chain joins TRBV13 to TRBJ1-6; D might be TRBD1 (6 bases). Trimming stripped 5 bases from V and 7 bases from J, with 12 bases between. The germline gives CDR1 PRHDT, CDR2 FYEKMQ (reference sequence). The CDR3 contains 14 residues. CDR3 loop: CASSPRQANSPLHF. CDR3 DNA: TGTGCCAGCAGCCCAAGACAGGCGAATTCACCCCTCCACTTT.

The genes are TRBV5-1 and TRBJ2-2; 7 bases are shared with TRBD1. CDR1 is SGHRS and CDR2 is YFSETQ in the germline V gene. This CDR3 is built from 17 residues. V was pared by 0 bases and J by 3 bases, with 8 bases of the junction left unmatched. The CDR3 is CASSLAVNRGYTGELFF. CDR3 nucleotides: TGCGCCAGCAGCTTGGCAGTTAACAGGGGATACACCGGGGAGCTGTTTTTT.